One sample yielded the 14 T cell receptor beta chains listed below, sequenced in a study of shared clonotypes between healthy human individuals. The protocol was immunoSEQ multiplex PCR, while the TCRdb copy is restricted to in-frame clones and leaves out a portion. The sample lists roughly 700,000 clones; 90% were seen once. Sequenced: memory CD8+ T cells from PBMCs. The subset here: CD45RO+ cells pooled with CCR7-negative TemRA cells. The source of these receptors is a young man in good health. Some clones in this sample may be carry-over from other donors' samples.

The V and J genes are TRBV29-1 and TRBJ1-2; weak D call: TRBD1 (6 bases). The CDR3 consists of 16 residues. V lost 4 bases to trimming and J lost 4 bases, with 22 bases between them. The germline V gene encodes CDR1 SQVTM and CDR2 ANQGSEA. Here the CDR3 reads CSVAPPWGRGLYGYTF. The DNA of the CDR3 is TGCAGCGTTGCCCCCCCCTGGGGCAGGGGCCTCTATGGCTACACCTTC.

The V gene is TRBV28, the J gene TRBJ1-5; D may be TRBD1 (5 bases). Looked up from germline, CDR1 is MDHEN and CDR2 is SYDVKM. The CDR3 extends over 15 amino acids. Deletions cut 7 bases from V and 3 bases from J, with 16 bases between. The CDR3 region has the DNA TGTGCCAGCACCCCCCGGGGGATTTACAATCAGCCCCAGCATTTT. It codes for CASTPRGIYNQPQHF.

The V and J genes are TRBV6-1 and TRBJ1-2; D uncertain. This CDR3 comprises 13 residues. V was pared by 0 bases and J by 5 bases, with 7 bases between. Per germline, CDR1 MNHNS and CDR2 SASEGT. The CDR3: CASSEATLYGYTF. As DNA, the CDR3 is TGTGCCAGCAGTGAAGCGACGCTGTATGGCTACACCTTC.

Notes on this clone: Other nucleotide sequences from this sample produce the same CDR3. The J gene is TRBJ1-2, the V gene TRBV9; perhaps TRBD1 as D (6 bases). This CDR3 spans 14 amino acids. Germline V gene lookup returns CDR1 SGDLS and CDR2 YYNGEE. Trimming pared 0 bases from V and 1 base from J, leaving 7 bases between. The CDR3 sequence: CASSVVGGNYGYTF. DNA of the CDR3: TGTGCCAGCAGCGTAGTAGGGGGTAACTATGGCTACACCTTC.

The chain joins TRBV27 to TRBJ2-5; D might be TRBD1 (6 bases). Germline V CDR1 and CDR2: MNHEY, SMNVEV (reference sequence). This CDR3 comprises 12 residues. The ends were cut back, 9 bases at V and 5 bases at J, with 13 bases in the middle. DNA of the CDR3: TGTGCCAGTGGACAGTTCGGGGAGACCCAGTACTTC. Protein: CASGQFGETQYF.

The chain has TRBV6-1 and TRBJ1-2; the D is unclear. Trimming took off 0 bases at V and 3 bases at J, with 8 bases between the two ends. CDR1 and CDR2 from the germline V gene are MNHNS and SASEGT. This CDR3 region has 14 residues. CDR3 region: CASSEALGDYGYTF. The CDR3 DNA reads TGTGCCAGCAGTGAAGCTTTGGGTGACTATGGCTACACCTTC.

The chain's CDR3 is CASSYRTRSSYEQYF. CDR3 DNA: TGTGCCAGCAGCTACAGGACCCGCAGCTCCTACGAGCAGTACTTC. The chain recombines TRBV27 with TRBJ2-7, with a possible D match to TRBD1 (5 bases). This CDR3 contains 15 residues. Germline loops: CDR1 MNHEY, CDR2 SMNVEV (reference sequence). V was trimmed by 6 bases and J by 0 bases, leaving 15 bases between them.

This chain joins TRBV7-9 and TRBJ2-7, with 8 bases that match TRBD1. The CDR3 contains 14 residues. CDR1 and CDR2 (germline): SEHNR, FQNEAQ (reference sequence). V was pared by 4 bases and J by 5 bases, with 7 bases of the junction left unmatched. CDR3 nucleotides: TGTGCCAGCAGCTCATCGAGGACAGGGCACGAGCAGTACTTC. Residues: CASSSSRTGHEQYF. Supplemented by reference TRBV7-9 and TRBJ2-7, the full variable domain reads DTGVSQNPRHKITKRGQNVTFRCDPISEHNRLYWYRQTLGQGPEFLTYFQNEAQLEKSRLLSDRFSAERPKGSFSTLEIQRTEQGDSAMYLCASSSSRTGHEQYFGPGTRLTVT.

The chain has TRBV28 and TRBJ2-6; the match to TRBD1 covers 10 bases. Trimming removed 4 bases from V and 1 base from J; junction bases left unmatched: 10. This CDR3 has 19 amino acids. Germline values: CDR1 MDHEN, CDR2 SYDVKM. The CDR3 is CASSSSLDRGQSGANVLTF. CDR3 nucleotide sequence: TGTGCCAGCAGTTCTTCCCTTGACAGGGGGCAATCTGGGGCCAACGTCCTGACTTTC.

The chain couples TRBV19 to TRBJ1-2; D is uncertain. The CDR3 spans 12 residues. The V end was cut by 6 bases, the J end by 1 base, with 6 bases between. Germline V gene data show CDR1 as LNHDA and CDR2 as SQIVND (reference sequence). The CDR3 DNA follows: TGTGCCAGTAGGCAGTTTAACTATGGCTACACCTTC. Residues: CASRQFNYGYTF.

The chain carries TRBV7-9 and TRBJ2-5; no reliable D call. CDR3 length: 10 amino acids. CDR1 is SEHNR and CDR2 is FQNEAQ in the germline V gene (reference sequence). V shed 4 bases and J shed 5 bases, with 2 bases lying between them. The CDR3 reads CASSYETQYF. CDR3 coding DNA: TGTGCCAGCAGCTACGAGACCCAGTACTTC.

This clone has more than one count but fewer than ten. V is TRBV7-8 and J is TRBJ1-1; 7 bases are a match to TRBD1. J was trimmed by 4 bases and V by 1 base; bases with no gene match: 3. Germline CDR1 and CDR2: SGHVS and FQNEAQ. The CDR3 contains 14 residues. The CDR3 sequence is CASSLGPGGTEAFF. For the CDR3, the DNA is TGTGCCAGCAGCTTAGGTCCAGGGGGCACTGAAGCTTTCTTT.

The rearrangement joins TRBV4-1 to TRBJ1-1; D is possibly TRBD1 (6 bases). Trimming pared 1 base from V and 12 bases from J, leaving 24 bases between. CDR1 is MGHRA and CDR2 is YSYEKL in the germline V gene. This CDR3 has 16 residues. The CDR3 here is CASSQVLGIGGGPTFF. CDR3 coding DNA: TGCGCCAGCAGCCAAGTTCTGGGCATTGGGGGCGGGCCAACTTTCTTT.

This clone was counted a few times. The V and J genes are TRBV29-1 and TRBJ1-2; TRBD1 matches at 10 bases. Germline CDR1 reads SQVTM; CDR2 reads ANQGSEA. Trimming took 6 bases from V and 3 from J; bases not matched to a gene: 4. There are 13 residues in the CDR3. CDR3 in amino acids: CSVVTGGDYGYTF. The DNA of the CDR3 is TGCAGCGTCGTGACAGGGGGCGACTATGGCTACACCTTC.